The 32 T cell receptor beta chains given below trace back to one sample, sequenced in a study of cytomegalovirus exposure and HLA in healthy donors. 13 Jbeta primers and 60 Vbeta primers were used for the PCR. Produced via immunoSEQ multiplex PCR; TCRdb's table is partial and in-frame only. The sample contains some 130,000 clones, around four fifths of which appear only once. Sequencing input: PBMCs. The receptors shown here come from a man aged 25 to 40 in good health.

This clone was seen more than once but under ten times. The CDR3 is CASSLSVPGEQYF. CDR3 DNA sequence: TGTGCCAGCAGTTTAAGCGTTCCCGGCGAGCAGTACTTC. This chain connects TRBV28 to TRBJ2-5; D ambiguous. The end of the DNA fits TRBJ2-7 better, so the J call may be wrong. Germline V lookup: CDR1 MDHEN, CDR2 SYDVKM. The CDR3 runs to 13 residues.

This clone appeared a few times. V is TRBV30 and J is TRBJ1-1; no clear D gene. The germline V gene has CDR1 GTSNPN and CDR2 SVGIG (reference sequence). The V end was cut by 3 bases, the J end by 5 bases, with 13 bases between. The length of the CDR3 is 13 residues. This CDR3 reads CAWSEPHGTEAFF. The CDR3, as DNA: TGTGCCTGGAGCGAGCCCCACGGGACTGAAGCTTTCTTT.

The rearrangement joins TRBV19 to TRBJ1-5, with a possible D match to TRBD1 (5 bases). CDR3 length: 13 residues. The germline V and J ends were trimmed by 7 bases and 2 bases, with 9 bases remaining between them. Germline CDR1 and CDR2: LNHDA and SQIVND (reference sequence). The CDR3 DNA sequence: TGTGCCAGTATGGGGGGTCGCAATCAGCCCCAGCATTTT. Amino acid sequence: CASMGGRNQPQHF.

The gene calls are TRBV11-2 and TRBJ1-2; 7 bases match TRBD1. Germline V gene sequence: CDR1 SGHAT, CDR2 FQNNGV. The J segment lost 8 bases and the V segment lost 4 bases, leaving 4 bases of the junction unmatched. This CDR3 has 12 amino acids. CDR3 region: CASSSPGQGYTF. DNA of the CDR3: TGTGCCAGCAGCTCACCGGGACAGGGCTACACCTTC.

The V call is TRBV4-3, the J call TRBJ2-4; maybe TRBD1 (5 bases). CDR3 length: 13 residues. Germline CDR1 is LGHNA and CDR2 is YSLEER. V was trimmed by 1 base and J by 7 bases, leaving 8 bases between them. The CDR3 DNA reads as TGCGCCAGCAGCCAAGGGACAAGGAACATTCAGTACTTC. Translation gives CASSQGTRNIQYF.

CDR3 bases: TGCGCCAGCAGCCACTGGGGGCGGACACCCTCTAGCACAGATACGCAGTATTTT. The encoded protein is CASSHWGRTPSSTDTQYF. The chain has TRBV4-1 and TRBJ2-3; a possible D gene is TRBD1 (6 bases). Trimming cost V 3 bases and J 0 bases, with 19 bases left between them. The CDR3 is 18 amino acids. The germline gives CDR1 MGHRA, CDR2 YSYEKL.

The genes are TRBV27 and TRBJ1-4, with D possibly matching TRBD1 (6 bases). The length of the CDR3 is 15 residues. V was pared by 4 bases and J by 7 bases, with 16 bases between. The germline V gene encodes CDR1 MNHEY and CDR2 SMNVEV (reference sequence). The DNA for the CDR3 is TGTGCCAGCAGTTCCGCCGGGACACGGAGTGAAAAACTGTTTTTT. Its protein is CASSSAGTRSEKLFF.

The CDR3 region is CASRNVGGGNTDTQYF. CDR3 nucleotide sequence: TGTGCCAGTAGAAACGTGGGTGGCGGGAACACAGATACGCAGTATTTT. V gene TRBV19 combines with J gene TRBJ2-3; TRBD2 is a possible D gene (6 bases). Between the trimmed V and J ends, which lost 6 bases and 2 bases, there was a span of 18 bases. The CDR3 spans 16 residues. Germline CDR1 is LNHDA and CDR2 is SQIVND (reference sequence).

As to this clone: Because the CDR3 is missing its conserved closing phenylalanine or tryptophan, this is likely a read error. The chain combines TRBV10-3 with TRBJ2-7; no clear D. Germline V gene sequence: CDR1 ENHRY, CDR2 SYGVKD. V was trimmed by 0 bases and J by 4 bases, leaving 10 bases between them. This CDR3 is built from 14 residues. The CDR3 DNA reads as TGTGCCATCAGTGAGTCAGTGGGCCCGTACGAGCAGTACCTC. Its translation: CAISESVGPYEQYL.

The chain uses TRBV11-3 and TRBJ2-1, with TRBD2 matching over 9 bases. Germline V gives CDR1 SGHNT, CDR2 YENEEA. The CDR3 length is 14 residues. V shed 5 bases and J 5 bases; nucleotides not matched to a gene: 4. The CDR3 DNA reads TGTGCCAGCAGCCTTAGCGGGGGCAACAATGAGCAGTTCTTC. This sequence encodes CASSLSGGNNEQFF. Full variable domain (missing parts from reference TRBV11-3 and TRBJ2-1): EAGVVQSPRYKIIEKKQPVAFWCNPISGHNTLYWYLQNLGQGPELLIRYENEEAVDDSQLPKDRFSAERLKGVDSTLKIQPAELGDSAVYLCASSLSGGNNEQFFGPGTRLTVL.

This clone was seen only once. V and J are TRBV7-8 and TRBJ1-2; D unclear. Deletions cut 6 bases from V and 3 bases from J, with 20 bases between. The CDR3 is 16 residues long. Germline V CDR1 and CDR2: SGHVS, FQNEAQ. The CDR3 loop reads CASRKRGGKEDYGYTF. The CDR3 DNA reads TGTGCCAGCAGAAAACGGGGAGGGAAGGAGGACTATGGCTACACCTTC.

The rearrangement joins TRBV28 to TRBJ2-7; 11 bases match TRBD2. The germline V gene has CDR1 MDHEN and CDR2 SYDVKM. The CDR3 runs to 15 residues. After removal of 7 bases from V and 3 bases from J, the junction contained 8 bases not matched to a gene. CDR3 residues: CASNLLAGGNYEQYF. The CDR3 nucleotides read TGTGCCAGCAATCTTCTAGCGGGGGGAAACTACGAGCAGTACTTC.

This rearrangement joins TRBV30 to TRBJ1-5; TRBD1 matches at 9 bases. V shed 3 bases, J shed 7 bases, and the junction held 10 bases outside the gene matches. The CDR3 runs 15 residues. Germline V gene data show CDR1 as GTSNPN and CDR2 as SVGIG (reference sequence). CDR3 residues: CAWRADRGGGQPQHF. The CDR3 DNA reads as TGTGCCTGGAGGGCTGACAGGGGGGGAGGCCAGCCCCAGCATTTT. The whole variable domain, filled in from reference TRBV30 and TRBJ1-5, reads SQTIHQWPATLVQPVGSPLSLECTVEGTSNPNLYWYRQAAGRGLQLLFYSVGIGQISSEVPQNLSASRPQDRQFILSSKKLLLSDSGFYLCAWRADRGGGQPQHFGDGTRLSIL.

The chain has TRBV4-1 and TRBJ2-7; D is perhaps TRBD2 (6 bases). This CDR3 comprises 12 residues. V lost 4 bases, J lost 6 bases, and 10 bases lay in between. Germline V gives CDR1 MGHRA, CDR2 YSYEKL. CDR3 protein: CASSLPGSEQYF. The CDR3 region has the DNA TGCGCCAGCAGCCTCCCCGGGAGCGAGCAGTACTTC.

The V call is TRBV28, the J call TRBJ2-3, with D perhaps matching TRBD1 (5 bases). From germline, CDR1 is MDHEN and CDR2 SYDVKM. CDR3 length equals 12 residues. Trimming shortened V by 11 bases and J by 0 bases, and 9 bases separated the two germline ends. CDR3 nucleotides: TGTGCCGGAAGGGGTAGCACAGATACGCAGTATTTT. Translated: CAGRGSTDTQYF.

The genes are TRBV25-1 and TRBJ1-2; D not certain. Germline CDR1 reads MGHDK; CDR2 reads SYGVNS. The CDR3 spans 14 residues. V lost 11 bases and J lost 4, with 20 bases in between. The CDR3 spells CALGRRRIIYGYTF. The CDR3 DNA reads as TGTGCCTTAGGGCGAAGGAGGATCATCTATGGCTACACCTTC.

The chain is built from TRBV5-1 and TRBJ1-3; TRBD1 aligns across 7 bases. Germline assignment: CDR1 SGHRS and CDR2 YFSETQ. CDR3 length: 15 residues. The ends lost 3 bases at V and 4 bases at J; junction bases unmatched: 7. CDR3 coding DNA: TGCGCCAGCAGCTCCGCAGGGGGTGCCGGAAACACCATATATTTT. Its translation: CASSSAGGAGNTIYF.

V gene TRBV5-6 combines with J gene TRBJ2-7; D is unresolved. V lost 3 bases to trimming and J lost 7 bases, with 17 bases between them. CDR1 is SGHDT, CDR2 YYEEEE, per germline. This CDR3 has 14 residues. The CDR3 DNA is TGTGCCAGCAGCTCATCCTTGCGTCCGCGGGAGCAGTACTTC. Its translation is CASSSSLRPREQYF.

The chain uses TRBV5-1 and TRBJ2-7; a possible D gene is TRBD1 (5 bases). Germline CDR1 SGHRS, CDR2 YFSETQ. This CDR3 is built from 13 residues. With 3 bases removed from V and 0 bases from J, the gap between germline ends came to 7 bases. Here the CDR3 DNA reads TGCGCCAGCAGCTGGGGCGGCTCCTACGAGCAGTACTTC. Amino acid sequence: CASSWGGSYEQYF.

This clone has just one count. In nucleotides, the CDR3 is TGTGCCAGCGAACGAGGAGAAGGGAACACTGAAGCTTTCTTT. This codes for CASERGEGNTEAFF. The rearrangement links TRBV6-5 to TRBJ1-1; no definite D call. The length of the CDR3 is 14 residues. The germline V gene encodes CDR1 MNHEY and CDR2 SVGAGI. Trimming stripped 8 bases from V and 1 base from J, with 14 bases between.

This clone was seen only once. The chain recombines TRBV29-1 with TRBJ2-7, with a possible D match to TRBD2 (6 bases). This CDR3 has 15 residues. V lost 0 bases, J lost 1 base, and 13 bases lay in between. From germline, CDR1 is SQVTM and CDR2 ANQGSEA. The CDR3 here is CSVEDLTGASYEQYF. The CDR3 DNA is TGCAGCGTTGAAGATCTTACGGGAGCGTCCTACGAGCAGTACTTC.

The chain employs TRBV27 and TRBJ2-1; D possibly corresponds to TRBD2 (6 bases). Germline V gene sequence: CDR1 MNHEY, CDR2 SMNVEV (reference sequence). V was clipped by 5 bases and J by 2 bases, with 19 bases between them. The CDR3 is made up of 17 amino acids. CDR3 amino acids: CASSPRPGVPPYNEQFF. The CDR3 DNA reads TGTGCCAGCAGTCCCCGACCGGGGGTCCCCCCCTACAATGAGCAGTTCTTC.

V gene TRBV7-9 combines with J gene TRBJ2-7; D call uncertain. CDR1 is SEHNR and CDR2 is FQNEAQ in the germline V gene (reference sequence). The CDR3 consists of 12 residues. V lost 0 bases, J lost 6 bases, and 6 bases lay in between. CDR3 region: CASSLAPLEQYF. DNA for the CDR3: TGTGCCAGCAGCTTAGCTCCCCTCGAGCAGTACTTC.

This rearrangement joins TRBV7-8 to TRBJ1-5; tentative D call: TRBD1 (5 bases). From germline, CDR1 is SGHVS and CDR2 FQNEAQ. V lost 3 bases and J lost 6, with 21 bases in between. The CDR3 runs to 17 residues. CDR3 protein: CASSFRRVGLSFQPQHF. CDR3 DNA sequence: TGTGCCAGCAGCTTTAGGAGGGTGGGGCTATCATTTCAGCCCCAGCATTTT.

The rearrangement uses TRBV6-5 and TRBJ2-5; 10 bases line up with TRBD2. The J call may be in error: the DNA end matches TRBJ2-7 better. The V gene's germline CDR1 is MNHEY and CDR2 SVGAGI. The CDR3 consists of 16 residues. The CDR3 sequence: CASSYPSSGSFYEQYF. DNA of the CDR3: TGTGCCAGCAGTTACCCCTCTAGCGGGAGTTTCTACGAGCAGTACTTC.

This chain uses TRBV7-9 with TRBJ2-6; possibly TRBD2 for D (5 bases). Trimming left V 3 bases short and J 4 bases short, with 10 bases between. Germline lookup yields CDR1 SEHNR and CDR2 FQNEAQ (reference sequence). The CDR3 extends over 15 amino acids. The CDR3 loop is CASSFGSGGANVLTF. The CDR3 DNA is TGTGCCAGCAGCTTTGGTTCGGGGGGGGCCAACGTCCTGACTTTC.

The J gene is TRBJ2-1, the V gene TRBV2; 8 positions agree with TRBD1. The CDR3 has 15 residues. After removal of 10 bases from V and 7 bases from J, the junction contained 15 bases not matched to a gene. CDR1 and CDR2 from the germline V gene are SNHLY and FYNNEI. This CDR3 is CATKRAGQGANEQFF. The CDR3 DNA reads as TGTGCCACGAAAAGGGCCGGTCAGGGGGCGAATGAGCAGTTCTTC.

The CDR3 spells CASSDKRDTEAFF. CDR3 sequence (DNA): TGCGCCAGCAGTGATAAGAGGGACACTGAAGCTTTCTTT. The chain recombines TRBV10-2 with TRBJ1-1; D is unclear. The germline CDR1 and CDR2 sequences are WSHSY and SAAADI. V was shortened by 3 bases and J by 3 bases, with 8 bases between the two germline ends. The CDR3 contains 13 residues.

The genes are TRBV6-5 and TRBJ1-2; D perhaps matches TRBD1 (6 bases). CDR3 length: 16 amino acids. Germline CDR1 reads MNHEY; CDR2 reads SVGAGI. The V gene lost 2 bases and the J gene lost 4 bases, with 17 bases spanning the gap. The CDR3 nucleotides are TGTGCCAGCAGTTACGGGGGGGACACCTATTCCTATGGCTACACCTTC. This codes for CASSYGGDTYSYGYTF.

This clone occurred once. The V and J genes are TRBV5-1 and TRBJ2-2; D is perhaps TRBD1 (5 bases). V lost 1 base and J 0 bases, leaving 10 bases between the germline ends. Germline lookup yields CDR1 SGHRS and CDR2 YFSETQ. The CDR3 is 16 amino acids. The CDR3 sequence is CASSLRGPTNTGELFF. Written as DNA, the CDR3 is TGCGCCAGCAGCTTGAGGGGTCCCACGAACACCGGGGAGCTGTTTTTT.

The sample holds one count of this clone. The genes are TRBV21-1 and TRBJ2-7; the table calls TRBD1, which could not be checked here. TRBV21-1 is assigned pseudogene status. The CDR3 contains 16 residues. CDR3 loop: CASSKGRTARGYEQYF. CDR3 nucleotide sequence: TGTGCCAGCAGCAAAGGTCGGACAGCTCGGGGCTACGAGCAGTACTTC.

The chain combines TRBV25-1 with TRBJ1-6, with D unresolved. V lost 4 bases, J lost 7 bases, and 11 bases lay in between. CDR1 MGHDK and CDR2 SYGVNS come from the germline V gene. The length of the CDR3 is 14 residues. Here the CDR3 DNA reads TGTGCCAGCAGTGGAACATGGTCGAATTCACCCCTCCACTTT. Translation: CASSGTWSNSPLHF. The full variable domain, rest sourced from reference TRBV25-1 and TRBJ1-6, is EADIYQTPRYLVIGTGKKITLECSQTMGHDKMYWYQQDPGMELHLIHYSYGVNSTEKGDLSSESTVSRIRTEHFPLTLESARPSHTSQYLCASSGTWSNSPLHFGNGTRLTVT.